These 8 T cell receptor beta chains share one sample of origin, sequenced in a study of monozygotic twins with inflammatory bowel disease. One entry per CDR3 protein, without DNA, is what TCRdb gives after re-calling the 5' RACE reads. The sample totals some 300,000 distinct CDR3 sequences; its top ten clones hold 5.6%. Sequencing was done on a sample of blood. These receptors all stem from a human donor with ulcerative colitis or Crohn's disease, or a healthy co-twin of an affected twin (not recorded which).

The chain's CDR3 is CSVDDRSYGYTF. V is TRBV29-1 and J is TRBJ1-2. Germline V gene data show CDR1 as SQVTM and CDR2 as ANQGSEA. The CDR3 is 12 amino acids.

The chain uses TRBV4-3 and TRBJ2-3; TCRdb lists TRBD1, though no DNA is available to test this call. CDR1 LGHNA and CDR2 YSLEER come from the germline V gene. This CDR3 is 15 amino acids long. The CDR3: CASSSMPGSWDTQYF.

Here the CDR3 reads CASSLAPSDNQPQHF. J is TRBJ1-5 and V is TRBV9; the TRBD1 assignment by TCRdb is unverifiable without DNA. The CDR3 totals 15 residues. Germline CDR1 is SGDLS and CDR2 is YYNGEE.

The chain is built from TRBV7-2 and TRBJ2-5; the TRBD1 assignment by TCRdb is unverifiable without DNA. The germline V gene has CDR1 SGHTA and CDR2 FQGNSA. The CDR3 covers 15 residues. This CDR3 reads CASSLGVGGWETQYF.

The chain recombines TRBV5-1 with TRBJ2-7; TCRdb calls TRBD2, which cannot be checked without DNA. CDR3 size: 15 residues. Germline CDR1 and CDR2: SGHRS and YFSETQ. The CDR3 spells CASSQFPGLPYEQYF.

V and J are TRBV10-3 and TRBJ2-1; there is no DNA to check the TCRdb D call of TRBD2. From germline, CDR1 is ENHRY and CDR2 SYGVKD. This CDR3 has 18 amino acids. CDR3 sequence: CATEHPRNSGGGLNEQFF.

The V call is TRBV29-1, the J call TRBJ2-3; TCRdb selects TRBD1, and the lack of DNA leaves this call unchecked. CDR3 length: 13 residues. Looked up from germline, CDR1 is SQVTM and CDR2 is ANQGSEA. CDR3 sequence reads: CSVLWGGADTQYF.

The V call is TRBV24-1, the J call TRBJ2-1; TCRdb gives TRBD2 as the D gene, but with no DNA this cannot be confirmed. Germline V gives CDR1 KGHDR, CDR2 SFDVKD. The CDR3 sequence is 16 residues long. The CDR3 here is CATSEAGASLLNEQFF.